The 22 T cell receptor beta chains given below trace back to one sample, sequenced in a study of beta chain features in type 1 diabetes. Expressed TCRB transcripts got sequenced, as all isolated RNA was reverse transcribed. Profiling relied on immunoSEQ multiplex PCR, and the TCRdb table lists in-frame clones only, not all of them. The top ten clones hold roughly 0.048% of a sample with about 260,000 clones, around 68% of them seen once. Source material: naive CD4+ T cells from blood. All receptors come from a man aged 25 to 45 in good health.

This clone was picked up a small number of times. This sample also contains other DNA sequences that code for the same CDR3. The rearrangement uses TRBV29-1 and TRBJ2-1; possibly TRBD1 for D (5 bases). Trimming removed 1 base from V and 4 bases from J, with 5 bases in between. CDR3 length equals 12 residues. CDR1 SQVTM and CDR2 ANQGSEA come from the germline V gene. The CDR3 sequence: CSVEGQYNEQFF. The DNA for the CDR3 is TGCAGCGTTGAAGGACAGTACAATGAGCAGTTCTTC.

In the case of this clone: The same CDR3 also results from other DNA sequences found in this sample. V is TRBV7-2 and J is TRBJ2-3, with a tentative D call TRBD2 (6 bases). Trimming cost V 0 bases and J 0 bases, with 7 bases left between them. This CDR3 has 15 amino acids. Germline-derived CDR1 and CDR2 are SGHTA and FQGNSA. The CDR3 region is CASSLAGTSTDTQYF. CDR3 DNA: TGTGCCAGCAGCTTAGCGGGGACTAGCACAGATACGCAGTATTTT.

The chain is built from TRBV2 and TRBJ2-1; 10 bases match TRBD1. The CDR3 has 15 residues. The germline V gene encodes CDR1 SNHLY and CDR2 FYNNEI. Trimming at V came to 5 bases and at J to 1 base, leaving 2 bases not matched to a gene. CDR3 region: CASSKGQGSYNEQFF. The CDR3 region has the DNA TGTGCCAGCAGTAAGGGACAGGGGTCCTACAATGAGCAGTTCTTC.

The V call is TRBV9, the J call TRBJ2-5; 7 bases align to TRBD2. Losses at the gene ends were 3 bases for V and 5 bases for J; bases not matched to a gene: 4. Germline assignment: CDR1 SGDLS and CDR2 YYNGEE. This CDR3 comprises 13 residues. CDR3: CASSDLAVETQYF. The CDR3 region has the DNA TGTGCCAGCAGCGACCTAGCGGTCGAGACCCAGTACTTC.

This clone was counted between two and nine times. This sequence joins TRBV30 and TRBJ2-3; 10 bases are shared with TRBD2. Trimming took 5 bases from V and 4 from J; bases not matched to a gene: 9. The length of the CDR3 is 15 residues. Germline CDR1 and CDR2: GTSNPN and SVGIG (reference sequence). Written as DNA, the CDR3 is TGTGCCTGGTCCCTAAATAGCGGGAGGTCAGATACGCAGTATTTT. Residues: CAWSLNSGRSDTQYF.

The chain joins TRBV30 to TRBJ1-6; TRBD1 matches 7 bases. The ends lost 8 bases at V and 7 bases at J; junction bases unmatched: 8. The CDR3 length is 13 residues. Germline CDR1 and CDR2: GTSNPN and SVGIG (reference sequence). CDR3 DNA: TGTGCCCTGGAGGGACAGTTGAATTCACCCCTCCACTTT. The encoded protein is CALEGQLNSPLHF.

V is TRBV7-9 and J is TRBJ2-5, with 9 positions matching TRBD1. The CDR3 is made up of 16 amino acids. Unmatched junction bases numbered 8, after V lost 5 bases and J lost 1 base. CDR1 SEHNR and CDR2 FQNEAQ come from the germline V gene (reference sequence). CDR3 sequence: CASSPWLGQGQETQYF. The DNA for the CDR3 is TGTGCCAGCAGCCCGTGGCTGGGACAGGGCCAAGAGACCCAGTACTTC.

The sample holds a few counts of this clone. The CDR3 reads CALDREYGYTF. CDR3 DNA sequence: TGTGCCTTGGACAGGGAGTATGGCTACACCTTC. The chain uses TRBV30 and TRBJ1-2; 8 bases are shared with TRBD1. Germline V gives CDR1 GTSNPN, CDR2 SVGIG (reference sequence). CDR3 length: 11 residues. The V and J ends lost 7 bases and 5 bases, in that order; junction bases with no gene match: 3.

This clone was seen more than once but under ten times. The chain joins TRBV25-1 to TRBJ2-3, with D hard to call. Trimming pared 9 bases from V and 2 bases from J, leaving 18 bases between. CDR1 and CDR2 from the germline V gene are MGHDK and SYGVNS. The CDR3 runs 15 residues. CDR3 loop: CASSRIGLDTDTQYF. CDR3 DNA sequence: TGTGCCAGTAGTAGAATTGGGCTAGACACAGATACGCAGTATTTT. Filled out from reference TRBV25-1 and TRBJ2-3, the complete variable domain reads EADIYQTPRYLVIGTGKKITLECSQTMGHDKMYWYQQDPGMELHLIHYSYGVNSTEKGDLSSESTVSRIRTEHFPLTLESARPSHTSQYLCASSRIGLDTDTQYFGPGTRLTVL.

This rearrangement joins TRBV7-2 to TRBJ2-5, with TRBD2 as a possible D gene (6 bases). The CDR3 is 12 residues long. The V end lost 4 bases, the J end lost 3 bases, and 6 bases lay between the germline ends. The germline V gene has CDR1 SGHTA and CDR2 FQGNSA. CDR3 sequence: CASSWGEETQYF. CDR3 bases: TGTGCCAGCAGCTGGGGGGAAGAGACCCAGTACTTC.

The CDR3 sequence is CASSPQRQGEFSPLHF. Here the CDR3 DNA reads TGTGCCAGCAGCCCCCAACGACAGGGCGAATTTTCACCCCTCCACTTT. J is TRBJ1-6 and V is TRBV9; TRBD1 matches at 7 bases. The V segment lost 4 bases and the J segment 9 bases; nucleotides outside the gene matches: 13. This CDR3 contains 16 residues. Germline CDR1 is SGDLS and CDR2 is YYNGEE. The full variable domain, completed using reference TRBV9 and TRBJ1-6, is DSGVTQTPKHLITATGQRVTLRCSPRSGDLSVYWYQQSLDQGLQFLIQYYNGEERAKGNILERFSAQQFPDLHSELNLSSLELGDSALYFCASSPQRQGEFSPLHFGNGTRLTVT.

This clone has more than one count but fewer than ten. Different DNA sequences within this sample yield the same CDR3. V and J are TRBV30 and TRBJ2-1, with D unresolved. The CDR3 is made up of 13 amino acids. The germline gives CDR1 GTSNPN, CDR2 SVGIG (reference sequence). The V and J ends lost 3 bases and 0 bases respectively, with 6 bases between them. The CDR3 loop is CAWRQSSYNEQFF. The CDR3 region has the DNA TGTGCCTGGAGACAGAGCTCCTACAATGAGCAGTTCTTC.

This chain links TRBV7-2 with TRBJ2-5; 14 bases match TRBD2. V shed 3 bases and J 3 bases; nucleotides not matched to a gene: 3. The V gene's germline CDR1 is SGHTA and CDR2 FQGNSA. CDR3 size: 16 residues. The CDR3 DNA is TGTGCCAGCAGCTTGGGACTAGCGGGAGCTAAAGAGACCCAGTACTTC. Amino acid sequence: CASSLGLAGAKETQYF.

A note on this clone: One end of the junction is discordant with germline, which a read error may explain. V gene TRBV30 combines with J gene TRBJ1-1; D not resolved. The CDR3 is made up of 11 amino acids. CDR1 is GTSNPN and CDR2 is SVGIG in the germline V gene (reference sequence). CDR3 sequence (DNA): TGCTCAATCCTCCGGCAAGCTGAAGCTTTCTTT. Its translation: CSILRQAEAFF.

As for this clone: No DNA is shown, since the ends of the CDR3 on it are uncertain; the CDR3 is the one TCRdb lists. V usage is TRBV28 and J usage is TRBJ2-2; the table gives TRBD2 as D, unverified against the DNA. Germline CDR1 MDHEN, CDR2 SYDVKM. Termini included, the CDR3 measures 14 amino acids. CDR3 sequence reads: CASSSSGNTGELFF.

This chain links TRBV29-1 with TRBJ2-3; perhaps D is TRBD1 or TRBD2 (5 bases each). V shed 6 bases and J shed 0 bases, with 10 bases lying between them. Germline V CDR1 and CDR2: SQVTM, ANQGSEA. This CDR3 has 13 amino acids. Written as DNA, the CDR3 is TGCAGCGTCGCTCGGGACAGCACAGATACGCAGTATTTT. It specifies CSVARDSTDTQYF.

CDR3 DNA sequence: TGTGCCAGCAGCTTCCGAGCAGGGAAGTCCCACGAGCAGTACTTC. As protein: CASSFRAGKSHEQYF. The chain joins TRBV5-4 to TRBJ2-7; D may be TRBD1 (5 bases). The CDR3 is 15 amino acids. With 2 bases removed from V and 5 bases from J, the gap between germline ends came to 17 bases. Germline-derived CDR1 and CDR2 are SGHNT and YYREEE (reference sequence). The full variable domain, completed using reference TRBV5-4 and TRBJ2-7, is ETGVTQSPTHLIKTRGQQVTLRCSSQSGHNTVSWYQQALGQGPQFIFQYYREEENGRGNFPPRFSGLQFPNYSSELNVNALELDDSALYLCASSFRAGKSHEQYFGPGTRLTVT.

This clone was seen a handful of times. One end of the junction varies from germline; a read error may be responsible. This chain connects TRBV29-1 to TRBJ1-2, with D maybe TRBD1 (6 bases). In germline, CDR1 is SQVTM, CDR2 ANQGSEA. This CDR3 spans 8 amino acids. DNA of the CDR3: TGCAGCCCCGAGGGGGGTGGCTTC. Its translation is CSPEGGGF.

This sequence joins TRBV29-1 and TRBJ2-5; D unclear. Deletions cut 3 bases from V and 4 bases from J, with 12 bases between. Germline V lookup: CDR1 SQVTM, CDR2 ANQGSEA. The CDR3 loop spans 13 amino acids. Here the CDR3 reads CSVDFRLRETQYF. The CDR3 DNA is TGCAGCGTTGATTTTCGGTTACGAGAGACCCAGTACTTC.

This chain uses TRBV30 with TRBJ2-7; no firm D call. This CDR3 spans 13 amino acids. Germline loops: CDR1 GTSNPN, CDR2 SVGIG (reference sequence). Trimming pared 0 bases from V and 4 bases from J, leaving 10 bases between. The CDR3 region is CAWSVVNLYEQYF. CDR3 coding DNA: TGTGCCTGGAGTGTAGTAAATCTTTACGAGCAGTACTTC.

V gene TRBV5-4 combines with J gene TRBJ2-3, with D perhaps TRBD1 (5 bases). Germline CDR1 is SGHNT and CDR2 is YYREEE (reference sequence). The CDR3 totals 13 residues. This chain's CDR3 is CASQGVFTDTQYF. CDR3 in DNA: TGTGCTTCCCAAGGGGTTTTCACAGATACGCAGTATTTT.

This clone showed up just a few times. As DNA, the CDR3 is TGTGCCAGCAGCTTGGCTGGGGCTTACAATGAGCAGTTCTTC. Its translation is CASSLAGAYNEQFF. This chain joins TRBV5-4 and TRBJ2-1; a possible D gene is TRBD1 (5 bases). The germline V gene has CDR1 SGHNT and CDR2 YYREEE (reference sequence). The CDR3 sequence is 14 residues long. V was trimmed by 0 bases and J by 4 bases, leaving 8 bases between them.